This section outlines one TCR beta chain sequence together with its context. Its specificity is unknown. The sample originates from a study of graft-versus-host responses after intestinal transplantation. Study context: Grafts that recipients had were multivisceral, liver-intestinal, or isolated intestinal transplants. Recipients uniformly received anti-thymocyte globulin induction, followed by tacrolimus and steroids for about 3 years. Study-wide results and caveats: Recipient marrow showed GvH clones, some seen first in ileum or blood. GvH clone levels peaked in circulation, and this peak was associated with early post-transplant HvG declines.

Clones were sequenced by immunoSEQ multiplex PCR, and TCRdb holds only the in-frame ones, with some missing. This table holds some 110,000 clones, 90% to 95% found once. The sequence came from a human donor who was the organ donor for an intestinal transplant. The starting material was unstimulated CD8+ T cells sorted from spleen or lymph node cells, obtained before transplant.

The CDR3 DNA reads TGTGCCACCAGCAGAGAAATTTGGAGGGGGAACTACGAGCAGTACTTC. Translating it yields CATSREIWRGNYEQYF. The chain employs TRBV15 and TRBJ2-7, with D tentatively TRBD1 or TRBD2 (6 bases each). The CDR3 contains 16 residues. Trimming left V 0 bases short and J 3 bases short, with 15 bases between. Per germline, CDR1 LNHNV and CDR2 YYDKDF (reference sequence).